Detailed here is one T cell receptor (beta chain). Its target is unknown. This sample was taken from a study of cytomegalovirus exposure and HLA in healthy donors. Study-wide context: Among the 398 genotyped donors, over 70% were placed in the Caucasian-associated ancestry cluster. Overall study findings and caveats: A further, later analysis showed that HLA-associated TCR beta chains (compared with equally common others) were more clonally expanded. Some V segments, TRBV6-2 and TRBV6-3 among them, were indistinguishable and were therefore excluded.

V lost 4 bases and J 1 base, leaving 10 bases between the germline ends. Germline loops: CDR1 MGHDK, CDR2 SYGVNS. The CDR3 sequence is 14 residues long. Researchers ran the PCR with 60 Vbeta and 13 Jbeta primers. Profiled with immunoSEQ multiplex PCR; TCRdb holds only in-frame clones, not every one. The table has 110,000 or so clones, 60% to 80% seen once. The sequenced sample was PBMCs. The clonotype was recovered from a man aged 18-30 years in good health and CMV-seropositive. V is TRBV25-1 and J is TRBJ1-1, with D tentatively TRBD1 (5 bases). CDR3 nucleotides: TGTGCCAGCAGTGCTTGGGGGGGGAACACTGAAGCTTTCTTT. It encodes CASSAWGGNTEAFF.